The source of this T cell receptor beta chain is a study of PD-L1 blockade in urothelial cancer. Study background: About 85% of the 29 patients were men with bladder-origin urothelial cancer. Blood was analyzed 3 weeks (second dose) and 6 weeks after treatment start.

Every PCR received spiked-in synthetic TCR analog templates. Clones were sequenced by immunoSEQ multiplex PCR, and TCRdb holds only the in-frame ones, with some missing. The sample lists more than 65,000 clones, roughly 87% occurring once. From germline, CDR1 is SEHNR and CDR2 FQNEAQ (reference sequence). The CDR3 covers 17 residues. V lost 1 base and J lost 1, with 13 bases in between. The clonotype was recovered from a woman between 65 and 79 years old with urothelial cancer. The chain employs TRBV7-9 and TRBJ2-2; a weak D match, TRBD2 (5 bases). The input for sequencing was PBMCs, taken around atezolizumab (anti-PD-L1) treatment. CDR3 DNA: TGTGCCAGCAGCTTAGTGGCTAGCACCCAGAACACCGGGGAGCTGTTTTTT. Amino acid sequence: CASSLVASTQNTGELFF.